Below, 19 T cell receptor beta chains from the same sample are listed, as sequenced in a study of blood T cell repertoires in COVID-19. Sequencing was performed with immunoSEQ multiplex PCR; in TCRdb, only in-frame clones are kept and a portion is missing. The repertoire holds roughly 360,000 clones, with around 87% as singletons. Source material: PBMCs or T cells enriched from blood (not recorded which). Every receptor here comes from a woman aged 25 to 39 with acute COVID-19.

The rearrangement links TRBV9 to TRBJ2-7; 11 nucleotides line up with TRBD1. CDR3 length: 14 amino acids. Germline loops: CDR1 SGDLS, CDR2 YYNGEE. The V segment lost 4 bases and the J segment 4 bases; nucleotides outside the gene matches: 4. The DNA of the CDR3 is TGTGCCAGCAGCATTCGGGACAGGGGGTACGAGCAGTACTTC. Protein: CASSIRDRGYEQYF.

V usage is TRBV6-5 and J usage is TRBJ2-7; maybe TRBD1 (5 bases). This CDR3 is built from 13 residues. Trimming removed 6 bases from V and 3 bases from J, with 12 bases in between. Germline V CDR1 and CDR2: MNHEY, SVGAGI. The CDR3 DNA sequence: TGTGCCAGCAGCCTACGACAGCTCTACGAGCAGTACTTC. It is translated as CASSLRQLYEQYF.

CDR3 sequence reads: CASSEGSDTQYF. The CDR3 DNA sequence: TGCGCCAGCAGCGAGGGCTCAGATACGCAGTATTTT. The chain recombines TRBV5-1 with TRBJ2-3; TRBD2 is a possible D gene (5 bases). The ends were cut back, 4 bases at V and 4 bases at J, with 7 bases in the middle. CDR1 and CDR2 (germline): SGHRS, YFSETQ. This CDR3 comprises 12 residues. The full variable domain, in which reference TRBV5-1 and TRBJ2-3 provide the parts outside the CDR3, is KAGVTQTPRYLIKTRGQQVTLSCSPISGHRSVSWYQQTPGQGLQFLFEYFSETQRNKGNFPGRFSGRQFSNSRSEMNVSTLELGDSALYLCASSEGSDTQYFGPGTRLTVL.

This clone was detected a few times. The rearrangement links TRBV18 to TRBJ2-7, with D perhaps matching TRBD2 (6 bases). CDR1 and CDR2 (germline): KGHSH, LQKENI. V was clipped by 3 bases and J by 7 bases, with 10 bases between them. CDR3 length equals 12 residues. The CDR3 is CASSPGGEEQYF. CDR3 sequence (DNA): TGTGCCAGCTCACCGGGCGGGGAAGAGCAGTACTTC.

This chain uses TRBV29-1 with TRBJ1-1; 8 positions agree with TRBD1. V shed 1 base and J 5 bases; nucleotides not matched to a gene: 3. CDR1 and CDR2 from the germline V gene are SQVTM and ANQGSEA. The CDR3 is 13 residues long. The CDR3 sequence: CSVEGQGATEAFF. CDR3 bases: TGCAGCGTTGAAGGGCAGGGGGCGACTGAAGCTTTCTTT.

The chain has TRBV5-6 and TRBJ2-5; 7 nucleotides match TRBD2. Trimming cost V 4 bases and J 4 bases; bases outside gene matches: 7. CDR1 SGHDT and CDR2 YYEEEE come from the germline V gene. This CDR3 is built from 14 residues. The CDR3 region has the DNA TGTGCCAGCAGCCCGGGGGGAGCAAGAGAGACCCAGTACTTC. This gives the protein CASSPGGARETQYF.

The J gene is TRBJ2-5, the V gene TRBV7-2; 10 bases agree with TRBD2. CDR3 length: 14 residues. V lost 0 bases to trimming and J lost 7 bases; unmatched junction nucleotides: 2. Germline CDR1 SGHTA, CDR2 FQGNSA. In DNA, the CDR3 is TGTGCCAGCAGCTTAGCTAGCGGGGGGTGGACCCAGTACTTC. Its protein product is CASSLASGGWTQYF. The whole variable domain, remainder taken from reference TRBV7-2 and TRBJ2-5, is GAGVSQSPSNKVTEKGKDVELRCDPISGHTALYWYRQSLGQGLEFLIYFQGNSAPDKSGLPSDRFSAERTGGSVSTLTIQRTQQEDSAVYLCASSLASGGWTQYFGPGTRLLVL.

The chain joins TRBV6-6 to TRBJ1-3; TRBD1 might be the D (5 bases). Germline loops: CDR1 MNHNY, CDR2 SVGAGI (reference sequence). The CDR3 is made up of 16 amino acids. V was pared by 10 bases and J by 0 bases, with 19 bases between. CDR3 sequence (DNA): TGTGCCACCCTACCCCATACAGGTCCCTCTGGAAACACCATATATTTT. Protein: CATLPHTGPSGNTIYF.

V and J are TRBV2 and TRBJ1-4; unclear D gene. This CDR3 has 15 amino acids. Germline lookup yields CDR1 SNHLY and CDR2 FYNNEI. Trimming shortened V by 10 bases and J by 0 bases, and 15 bases separated the two germline ends. CDR3 nucleotide sequence: TGTGCCACTAGTCCTCGGCTCGCAACTAATGAAAAACTGTTTTTT. Amino acids: CATSPRLATNEKLFF. The whole variable domain, filled in from reference TRBV2 and TRBJ1-4, reads EPEVTQTPSHQVTQMGQEVILRCVPISNHLYFYWYRQILGQKVEFLVSFYNNEISEKSEIFDDQFSVERPDGSNFTLKIRSTKLEDSAMYFCATSPRLATNEKLFFGSGTQLSVL.

In DNA form, the CDR3 reads TGTGCCAGCAGCGCACCGGGACAGGCCCCAGGGCAGTACTTC. Translated: CASSAPGQAPGQYF. The chain links TRBV7-2 to TRBJ2-7; 8 nucleotides match TRBD1. V was clipped by 5 bases and J by 9 bases; unmatched bases: 12. The length of the CDR3 is 14 residues. CDR1 and CDR2 from the germline V gene are SGHTA and FQGNSA.

This clone has just one count. The chain carries TRBV5-1 and TRBJ1-3, with D unresolved. There are 11 residues in the CDR3. Germline assignment: CDR1 SGHRS and CDR2 YFSETQ. V lost 4 bases and J lost 7, with 6 bases in between. Here the CDR3 reads CASSALNTIYF. Here the CDR3 DNA reads TGCGCCAGCAGCGCGCTGAACACCATATATTTT.

This chain joins TRBV10-3 and TRBJ1-5; D perhaps matches TRBD1 (5 bases). There are 14 residues in the CDR3. Trimming took 3 bases from V and 6 from J, leaving 12 bases between them. Germline V gives CDR1 ENHRY, CDR2 SYGVKD. The DNA for the CDR3 is TGTGCCATCAGTGAATGGCAGGGAGGTCAGCCCCAGCATTTT. Its translation is CAISEWQGGQPQHF.

This rearrangement joins TRBV2 to TRBJ1-5; D is uncertain. Per germline, CDR1 SNHLY and CDR2 FYNNEI. Trimming took off 4 bases at V and 5 bases at J, with 6 bases between the two ends. This CDR3 has 12 amino acids. CDR3 sequence reads: CASSARDQPQHF. CDR3 nucleotide sequence: TGTGCCAGCAGTGCTCGGGATCAGCCCCAGCATTTT.

V gene TRBV15 combines with J gene TRBJ1-6; 7 positions match TRBD1. This CDR3 comprises 17 residues. Trimming removed 5 bases from V and 0 bases from J; junction bases left unmatched: 7. The germline V gene has CDR1 LNHNV and CDR2 YYDKDF (reference sequence). The CDR3: CATSGDRRSSYNSPLHF. The CDR3, as DNA: TGTGCCACCAGCGGGGACAGAAGGAGCTCCTATAATTCACCCCTCCACTTT. Based on the CDR3 plus reference TRBV15 and TRBJ1-6, the full variable domain is DAMVIQNPRYQVTQFGKPVTLSCSQTLNHNVMYWYQQKSSQAPKLLFHYYDKDFNNEADTPDNFQSRRPNTSFCFLDIRSPGLGDTAMYLCATSGDRRSSYNSPLHFGNGTRLTVT.

The chain is built from TRBV4-2 and TRBJ2-7; 7 bases are shared with TRBD1. The CDR3 has 17 amino acids. V gave up 4 bases and J gave up 3 bases; unmatched junction bases: 15. The germline V gene has CDR1 LGHNA and CDR2 YNFKEQ. The CDR3 loop is CASSPGYPRTGYYEQYF. The CDR3 DNA reads TGTGCCAGCAGCCCAGGGTACCCGAGGACAGGTTACTACGAGCAGTACTTC.

On this clone itself: Other DNA sequences in the same sample also yield this CDR3. V and J are TRBV7-2 and TRBJ1-5; 7 bases are a match to TRBD1. The ends lost 2 bases at V and 2 bases at J; junction bases unmatched: 0. Germline values: CDR1 SGHTA, CDR2 FQGNSA. The CDR3 is 14 amino acids. CDR3 sequence reads: CASSLTGGNQPQHF. The CDR3 nucleotides read TGTGCCAGCAGCTTAACAGGGGGCAATCAGCCCCAGCATTTT.

The J gene is TRBJ2-2, the V gene TRBV30; TRBD1 agrees at 7 bases. V dropped 3 bases and J dropped 1; count of bases not matched to a gene: 5. This CDR3 is built from 15 residues. The germline V gene has CDR1 GTSNPN and CDR2 SVGIG (reference sequence). The CDR3 DNA sequence: TGTGCCTGGAGCTGGGGACAGATGAACACCGGGGAGCTGTTTTTT. Its translation is CAWSWGQMNTGELFF.

The chain employs TRBV11-2 and TRBJ1-1; tentatively, D is TRBD1 (5 bases). CDR1 and CDR2 (germline): SGHAT, FQNNGV. The CDR3 contains 16 residues. Trimming pared 5 bases from V and 0 bases from J, leaving 16 bases between. CDR3 residues: CASSNLPGFVNTEAFF. CDR3 in DNA: TGTGCCAGCAGCAACCTCCCAGGGTTCGTGAACACTGAAGCTTTCTTT.

The chain joins TRBV7-9 to TRBJ2-5; a weak D match, TRBD1 (5 bases). Trimming stripped 5 bases from V and 8 bases from J, with 12 bases between. This CDR3 contains 12 residues. The germline CDR1 and CDR2 sequences are SEHNR and FQNEAQ (reference sequence). CDR3 nucleotides: TGTGCCAGCAGCCTGGCTGGGGCCACCCAGTACTTC. It translates to CASSLAGATQYF.